This T cell receptor (beta chain) is from a study of blood T cell repertoires in COVID-19. As for the study in general: COVID-19 samples from acute and convalescent phases originated in the United States, Italy and Spain. PBMCs, B-cell-depleted T cells, or T cells provided the cDNA or gDNA that made up the material.

Under the authors' procedure: Estimation of nucleated cell counts relied on the amplification of reference gene primers. Repertoires were generated with immunoSEQ multiplex PCR, while TCRdb's copy carries only in-frame clones and drops some. The D gene and trimming were derived from the DNA, and the V and J assignments and clone size from that table. The table shows around 180,000 clones, with about four fifths occurring only once. The source is a woman older than 75 with active or convalescent COVID-19. The sample was peripheral blood.

The CDR3 protein is CASSPTTSVDTQYF. In nucleotides, the CDR3 is TGTGCCAGCAGTCCCACGACTAGCGTAGATACGCAGTATTTT. The chain couples TRBV6-5 to TRBJ2-3; 8 positions match TRBD2. This CDR3 is 14 amino acids long. Losses at the gene ends were 5 bases for V and 5 bases for J; bases not matched to a gene: 6. Germline lookup yields CDR1 MNHEY and CDR2 SVGAGI.